This T cell receptor (beta chain) comes out of a study of cytomegalovirus exposure and HLA in healthy donors. In the PCR, 60 Vbeta and 13 Jbeta primers were used. TCRdb keeps only in-frame clones here, not all; method: immunoSEQ multiplex PCR. The sample lists 150,000 to 200,000 clones, roughly 9.5% occurring once. The CDR3 is 14 residues long. In germline, CDR1 is SGHTS, CDR2 YDEGEE. Trimming took 0 bases from V and 1 from J, leaving 7 bases between them. This clone was detected only a few times. The rearrangement links TRBV5-8 to TRBJ1-1, with D unresolved. This clonotype originated in a woman aged 25 to 39 in good health and CMV-seropositive. The sequencing sample was made of PBMCs. CDR3 residues: CASSLGGGNTEAFF. Written as DNA, the CDR3 is TGTGCCAGCAGCTTGGGTGGCGGGAACACTGAAGCTTTCTTT.